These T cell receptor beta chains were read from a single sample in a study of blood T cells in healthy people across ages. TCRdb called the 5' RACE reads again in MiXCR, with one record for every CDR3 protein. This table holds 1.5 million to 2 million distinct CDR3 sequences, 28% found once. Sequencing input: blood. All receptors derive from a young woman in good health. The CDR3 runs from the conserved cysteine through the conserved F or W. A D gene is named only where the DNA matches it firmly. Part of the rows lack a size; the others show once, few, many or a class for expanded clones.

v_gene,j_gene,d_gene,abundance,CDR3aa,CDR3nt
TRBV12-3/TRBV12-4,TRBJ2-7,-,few,CASRGMSGASYEQYF,TGTGCCAGCAGGGGGATGTCGGGGGCCTCCTACGAGCAGTACTTC
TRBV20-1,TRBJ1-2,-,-,CSASQWTRGRGYTF,TGCAGTGCTAGTCAGTGGACACGGGGTCGTGGCTACACCTTC
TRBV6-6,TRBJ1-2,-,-,CASSLSGQSTSGYTF,TGTGCCAGCAGTCTTTCGGGACAATCCACGAGTGGCTACACCTTC
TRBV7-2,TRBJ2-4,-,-,CASSPSAGKNIQYF,TGTGCCAGCAGCCCCTCCGCGGGGAAAAACATTCAGTACTTC
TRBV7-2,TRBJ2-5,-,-,CASSSLATRGETQYF,TGTGCCAGCAGCTCCCTAGCGACTAGGGGAGAGACCCAGTACTTC
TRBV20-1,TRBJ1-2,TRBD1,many,CSADRQGGGYTF,TGCAGTGCTGATAGACAGGGAGGGGGCTACACCTTC
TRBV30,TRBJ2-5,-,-,CAWSTLVGWETQYF,TGTGCCTGGAGCACCTTAGTTGGTTGGGAGACCCAGTACTTC
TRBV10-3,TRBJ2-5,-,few,CAIREVGGQETQYF,TGTGCCATCAGGGAAGTGGGAGGACAAGAGACCCAGTACTTC
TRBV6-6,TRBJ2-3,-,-,CASRPRTESDTQYF,TGCGCCAGCAGACCCAGGACGGAATCAGATACGCAGTATTTT
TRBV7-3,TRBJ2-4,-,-,CASSLYVGNIQYF,TGTGCCAGCAGCTTATACGTCGGAAACATTCAGTACTTC
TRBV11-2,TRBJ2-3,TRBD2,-,CASSLWSSGGYTDTQYF,TGTGCCAGCAGCTTATGGTCTAGCGGGGGGTACACAGATACGCAGTATTTT
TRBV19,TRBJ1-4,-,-,CASSPLGDATNEKLFF,TGTGCCAGTAGTCCGCTCGGGGACGCAACTAATGAAAAACTGTTTTTT
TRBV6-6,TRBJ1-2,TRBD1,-,CASRPSDRGNGYTF,TGTGCCAGCAGACCCTCCGACAGGGGGAATGGCTACACCTTC
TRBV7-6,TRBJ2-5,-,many,CASSLVGESSSQYF,TGTGCCAGCAGCTTAGTAGGGGAGTCTAGTTCCCAGTACTTC
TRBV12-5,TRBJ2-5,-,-,CASGGDFQETQYF,TGTGCTAGTGGCGGGGACTTCCAAGAGACCCAGTACTTC
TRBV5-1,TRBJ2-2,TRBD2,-,CASSWTSGGHTGELFF,TGCGCCAGCAGCTGGACTAGCGGGGGCCACACCGGGGAGCTGTTTTTT
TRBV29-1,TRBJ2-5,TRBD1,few,CSVAPGQGVTQYF,TGCAGCGTTGCCCCGGGACAGGGGGTGACCCAGTACTTC
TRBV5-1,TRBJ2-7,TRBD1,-,CSSSFFWDRVSYEQYF,TGCTCCAGCAGCTTCTTCTGGGACAGGGTTTCCTACGAGCAGTACTTC
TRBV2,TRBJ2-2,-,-,CASSGLSIRGTGELFF,TGTGCCAGCAGTGGACTGTCAATAAGGGGGACCGGGGAGCTGTTTTTT
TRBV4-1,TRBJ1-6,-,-,CASSQEMSGYNSPLHF,TGCGCCAGCAGCCAAGAGATGTCAGGCTATAATTCACCCCTCCACTTT
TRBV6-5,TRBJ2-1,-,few,CASSRRQSSDEQFF,TGTGCCAGCAGTCGACGACAGTCGAGCGATGAGCAGTTCTTC
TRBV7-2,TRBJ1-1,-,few,CASSQWGSF,TGTGCCAGCAGCCAATGGGGTTCGTTT
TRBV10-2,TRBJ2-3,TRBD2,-,CASRGLSQNTQYF,TGCGCCAGCAGGGGACTATCACAGAATACGCAGTATTTT
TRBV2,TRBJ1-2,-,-,CASTGLRTAYGYTF,TGTGCCAGCACCGGATTGAGGACCGCCTATGGCTACACCTTC
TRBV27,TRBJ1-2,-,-,CASSFQGSSYTF,TGTGCCAGCAGTTTTCAGGGAAGCTCTTACACCTTC
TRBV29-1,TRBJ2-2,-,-,CSARGTTNTGELFF,TGCAGCGCCAGGGGGACTACGAACACCGGGGAGCTGTTTTTT
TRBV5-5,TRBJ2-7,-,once,CASRPMLRGEQYF,TGTGCCAGCAGGCCAATGCTCAGGGGCGAGCAGTACTTC
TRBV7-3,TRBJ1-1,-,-,CASSLVGGLYTEAFF,TGTGCCAGCAGCTTAGTTGGAGGACTTTACACTGAAGCTTTCTTT
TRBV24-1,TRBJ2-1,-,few,CATSDSLAGSYNEQFF,TGTGCCACCAGTGATAGCCTTGCCGGCTCCTACAATGAGCAGTTCTTC
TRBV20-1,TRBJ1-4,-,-,CSARASLATNEKLFF,TGCAGTGCTAGAGCCTCACTGGCAACTAATGAAAAACTGTTTTTT
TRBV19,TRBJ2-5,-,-,CASRPTQGQETQYF,TGTGCCAGTAGACCCACACAGGGCCAAGAGACCCAGTACTTC
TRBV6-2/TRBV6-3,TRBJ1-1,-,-,CASSYSPGNTEAFF,TGTGCCAGCAGTTACAGTCCGGGGAACACTGAAGCTTTCTTT
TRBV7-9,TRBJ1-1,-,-,CASSLVGHQNTEAFF,TGTGCCAGCAGCTTAGTGGGACACCAGAACACTGAAGCTTTCTTT
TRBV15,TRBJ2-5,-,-,CATGEENSRFETQDF,TGTGCCACCGGAGAGGAGAACTCAAGGTTCGAGACCCAGGACTTC
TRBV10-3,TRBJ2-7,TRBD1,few,CAISPGQGPYEQYF,TGTGCCATCAGCCCGGGACAGGGGCCTTACGAGCAGTACTTC
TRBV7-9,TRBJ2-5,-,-,CASSLGAAGETQYF,TGTGCCAGCAGCTTGGGGGCCGCGGGGGAGACCCAGTACTTC
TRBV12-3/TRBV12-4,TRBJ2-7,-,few,CASSRELRSYEQYF,TGTGCCAGCAGTCGGGAATTGCGGTCCTACGAGCAGTACTTC
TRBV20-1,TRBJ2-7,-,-,CSAREGVYNEQYF,TGCAGTGCTAGAGAGGGAGTCTACAATGAGCAGTACTTC
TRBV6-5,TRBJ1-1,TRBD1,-,CASRRGPISTEAFF,TGTGCCAGCAGGAGGGGGCCGATTAGCACTGAAGCTTTCTTT
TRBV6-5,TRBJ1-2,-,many,CASSYKREAYGYTF,TGTGCCAGCAGTTACAAACGGGAAGCCTATGGCTACACCTTC
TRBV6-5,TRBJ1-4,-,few,CASSYSQGNEKLFF,TGTGCCAGCAGTTACTCTCAGGGAAACGAAAAACTGTTTTTT
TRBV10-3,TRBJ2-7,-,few,CAISDVSGRGEQYF,TGTGCCATCAGTGATGTTTCCGGCCGAGGCGAGCAGTACTTC
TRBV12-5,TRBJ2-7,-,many,CASGNPWAPYEQYF,TGTGCTAGTGGCAACCCTTGGGCGCCCTACGAGCAGTACTTC
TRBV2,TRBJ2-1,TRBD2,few,CASSEVRLAVYNEQFF,TGTGCCAGCAGTGAGGTTAGACTAGCGGTCTACAATGAGCAGTTCTTC
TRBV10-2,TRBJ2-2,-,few,CASSDPPNTGELFF,TGCGCCAGCAGTGACCCTCCGAACACCGGGGAGCTGTTTTTT
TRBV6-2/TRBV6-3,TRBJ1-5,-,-,CASSSGTLDQPQHF,TGTGCCAGCAGTTCCGGGACACTAGATCAGCCCCAGCATTTT
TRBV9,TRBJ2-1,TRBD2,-,CASSVEEGGGADEQFF,TGTGCCAGCAGCGTAGAGGAGGGCGGGGGGGCGGATGAGCAGTTCTTC
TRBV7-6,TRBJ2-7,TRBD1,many,CASSGQGLTSYEQYF,TGTGCCAGCAGCGGACAGGGATTAACCTCCTACGAGCAGTACTTC
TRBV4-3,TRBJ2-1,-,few,CASGQDPTPGTYNEQFF,TGCGCCAGCGGCCAAGATCCGACACCCGGGACCTACAATGAGCAGTTCTTC
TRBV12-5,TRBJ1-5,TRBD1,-,CASGLGTGGQVSNQPQHF,TGTGCTAGTGGTTTGGGGACAGGGGGCCAGGTTAGCAATCAGCCCCAGCATTTT
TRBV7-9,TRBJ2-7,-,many,CASSRRQSDYEQYF,TGTGCCAGCAGCCGACGACAGTCGGACTACGAGCAGTACTTC
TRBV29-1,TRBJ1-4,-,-,CSAKRGLDNEKLFF,TGCAGCGCTAAGCGAGGGCTAGATAATGAAAAACTGTTTTTT
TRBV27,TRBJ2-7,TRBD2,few,CASSLVSGVGEQYF,TGTGCCAGCAGTTTGGTTAGCGGGGTAGGCGAGCAGTACTTC
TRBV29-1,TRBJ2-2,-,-,CSVEPRTGELFF,TGCAGCGTTGAGCCTCGGACCGGGGAGCTGTTTTTT
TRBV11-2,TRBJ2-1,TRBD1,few,CASSSGQGADYNEQFF,TGTGCCAGCAGCTCGGGACAGGGGGCCGACTACAATGAGCAGTTCTTC